This T cell receptor beta chain was captured by sequencing in a study of glioma-infiltrating T cells. Study-level background: Blood libraries targeted about 4- to 11-fold coverage of about a million T cells.

Study-level findings and limits: Only very few CDR3 sequences appeared in both tissue and blood. Patients with low tissue-blood divergence carried a signature set of shared blood CDR3 motifs.

The germline V gene has CDR1 DFQATT and CDR2 SNEGSKA (reference sequence). V trimming: 0 bases; J trimming: 5 bases; junction bases outside the gene matches: 17. The CDR3 runs 18 residues. The iRepertoire nested amplicon-rescue multiplex PCR amplified TCR alpha and beta CDR3s from RNA. A single record per CDR3 protein comes from TCRdb applying MiXCR to the multiplex PCR reads. The repertoire holds a few hundred thousand distinct CDR3 sequences, with around 45% as singletons. The table lists this clonotype with a few counts. The target antigen is unknown. The chain uses TRBV20-1 and TRBJ2-5; 8 bases line up with TRBD1. This TCR was recovered from a human donor with low-grade glioma or glioblastoma, undergoing nonglioma brain surgery, or in good health (not recorded which). The material sequenced was glioma tissue, nonneoplastic brain tissue, or PBMCs (not recorded which). CDR3 nucleotide sequence: TGCAGTGCTAGAGATAGATATCAGGGCAGGGGGCTTTTGGAGACCCAGTACTTC. The encoded protein is CSARDRYQGRGLLETQYF.